These T cell receptor beta chains were read from a single sample in a study of PD-1 blockade in classical Hodgkin lymphoma. Produced via immunoSEQ multiplex PCR; TCRdb's table is partial and in-frame only. The sample has around 45,000 clones, roughly 78% seen once; the top ten hold less than 40%. The source material was peripheral blood mononuclear cells (PBMCs), sampled before the fourth cycle of nivolumab. All receptors come from a human donor with classical Hodgkin lymphoma. Each CDR3 is given with its conserved first and last residue. The D gene is left open where the match is weak. A row's size may be missing; if present it is once, few, many or a size class.

TRBJ1-5	TRBD1	NA	TRBV6-5	CASSYSRQGEQPQHF	TGTGCCAGCAGTTACTCTCGACAGGGGGAGCAGCCCCAGCATTTT
TRBJ1-6	NA	few	TRBV7-3	CASSFVVDSPLHF	TGTGCCAGCAGCTTTGTGGTTGATTCACCCCTCCACTTT
TRBJ1-1	NA	NA	TRBV11-3	CASSSGGGLRTEAFF	TGTGCCAGCAGCTCAGGCGGGGGACTCCGCACTGAAGCTTTCTTT
TRBJ2-3	NA	NA	TRBV6-4	CASSERGRTDTQYF	TGTGCCAGCAGTGAACGGGGGCGCACAGATACGCAGTATTTT
TRBJ1-5	NA	NA	TRBV18	CASSPVGGRDQPQHF	TGTGCCAGCTCACCGGTCGGGGGACGGGATCAGCCCCAGCATTTT
TRBJ1-2	NA	NA	TRBV7-2	CASSPDSNYGYTF	TGTGCCAGCAGTCCCGACAGTAACTATGGCTACACCTTC
TRBJ2-5	NA	once	TRBV7-2	CASSTWAGAIQETQYF	TGTGCCAGCAGCACCTGGGCGGGGGCCATCCAAGAGACCCAGTACTTC
TRBJ2-1	TRBD2	NA	TRBV7-3	CASSLSGSGAYNEQFF	TGTGCCAGCAGCTTAAGTGGGAGCGGGGCCTACAATGAGCAGTTCTTC
TRBJ2-7	TRBD2	NA	TRBV6-6	CASRVAGGLYEQYF	TGTGCCAGCAGGGTAGCGGGGGGGCTCTACGAGCAGTACTTC
TRBJ1-2	NA	NA	TRBV2	CASAQGSYGYTF	TGTGCCAGCGCCCAGGGGTCCTATGGCTACACCTTC
TRBJ1-5	TRBD1	NA	TRBV15	CATSSGTGVGQPQHF	TGTGCCACCAGCAGCGGGACAGGGGTTGGTCAGCCCCAGCATTTT
TRBJ2-5	TRBD2	NA	TRBV5-1	CASSQGLAVGETQYF	TGCGCCAGCAGCCAGGGACTAGCGGTAGGGGAGACCCAGTACTTC
TRBJ2-3	NA	NA	TRBV28	CASSPQLGGTFRDTQYF	TGTGCCAGCAGCCCCCAACTAGGGGGGACCTTCCGAGATACGCAGTATTTT
TRBJ1-1	NA	medium-sized	TRBV7-2	CASSTTVNTEAFF	TGTGCCAGCAGTACTACAGTGAACACTGAAGCTTTCTTT
TRBJ1-4	NA	NA	TRBV7-2	CASSLVGTTNEKLFF	TGTGCCAGCAGCTTAGTGGGGACAACTAATGAAAAACTGTTTTTT
TRBJ1-5	TRBD1	NA	TRBV10-3	CASTSGQGNQPQHF	TGTGCCTCCACGTCCGGACAGGGCAATCAGCCCCAGCATTTT
TRBJ2-2	TRBD1	once	TRBV5-4	CASSSYGTGTTGELFF	TGTGCCAGCAGCTCGTACGGGACAGGTACCACCGGGGAGCTGTTTTTT
TRBJ1-3	NA	NA	TRBV5-1	CASSLGEASGNTIYF	TGCGCCAGCAGCTTGGGTGAGGCCTCTGGAAACACCATATATTTT
TRBJ2-2	NA	few	TRBV5-4	CASSLAGVESGELFF	TGTGCCAGCAGCTTGGCGGGGGTTGAGTCCGGGGAGCTGTTTTTT
TRBJ2-2	NA	NA	TRBV5-1	CASSQQLPSTANTGELFF	TGCGCCAGCAGCCAGCAACTTCCTTCGACAGCGAACACCGGGGAGCTGTTTTTT
TRBJ2-1	TRBD2	NA	TRBV7-3	CASSGPLAGGPNEQFF	TGTGCCAGCAGCGGACCCCTCGCGGGGGGGCCCAATGAGCAGTTCTTC
TRBJ2-5	TRBD1	NA	TRBV7-7	CASSSTGFGETQYF	TGTGCCAGCAGCTCGACAGGGTTTGGAGAGACCCAGTACTTC
TRBJ1-4	NA	NA	TRBV2	CASSGIGGTNEKLFF	TGTGCCAGCAGTGGGATCGGGGGGACTAATGAAAAACTGTTTTTT
TRBJ1-2	TRBD1	NA	TRBV7-2	CASSPTNQGAGGYTF	TGTGCCAGCAGCCCGACAAACCAGGGGGCGGGGGGCTACACCTTC
TRBJ2-1	TRBD1	NA	TRBV5-1	CASSSQGTGGQDEQFF	TGCGCCAGCAGCTCACAAGGGACAGGGGGCCAGGATGAGCAGTTCTTC
TRBJ2-1	TRBD2	few	TRBV5-1	CASSSAPAGEYNEQFF	TGCGCCAGCAGCTCCGCCCCAGCGGGGGAGTACAATGAGCAGTTCTTC
TRBJ1-3	NA	NA	TRBV5-1	CASSLGGSGNTIYF	TGCGCCAGCAGCTTGGGCGGATCTGGAAACACCATATATTTT
TRBJ1-2	TRBD1	NA	TRBV28	CASSGLGTGLRGYTF	TGTGCCAGCAGTGGATTGGGGACAGGGCTTCGTGGCTACACCTTC
TRBJ1-1	NA	few	TRBV7-2	CASSQRGNTEAFF	TGTGCCAGCAGCCAACGCGGGAACACTGAAGCTTTCTTT
TRBJ1-1	NA	NA	TRBV19	CASSQTGHPNTEAFF	TGTGCCAGTAGCCAGACGGGACACCCGAACACTGAAGCTTTCTTT
TRBJ1-5	TRBD1	NA	TRBV7-6	CASSLALGDRDFYSNQPQHF	TGTGCCAGCAGCTTAGCGCTTGGGGACAGGGACTTTTATAGCAATCAGCCCCAGCATTTT
TRBJ2-2	NA	NA	TRBV7-2	CASNTANTGELFF	TGTGCCTCGAACACCGCGAACACCGGGGAGCTGTTTTTT
TRBJ2-1	NA	once	TRBV5-6	CASSFGGHEQFF	TGTGCCAGCAGCTTCGGGGGGCATGAGCAGTTCTTC
TRBJ1-4	NA	NA	TRBV6-6	CATGLNEKLFF	TGTGCCACCGGGCTGAATGAAAAACTGTTTTTT
TRBJ2-7	NA	once	TRBV4-2	CASSLSGWTAISYEQYF	TGTGCCAGCAGCTTATCAGGGTGGACAGCCATCTCCTACGAGCAGTACTTC
TRBJ2-2	TRBD1	NA	TRBV7-2	CASSPRTGFSTGELFF	TGTGCCAGCAGCCCCAGGACAGGGTTTAGCACCGGGGAGCTGTTTTTT
TRBJ1-1	NA	NA	TRBV7-8	CASIRTTEGTEAFF	TGTGCCAGCATCCGGACGACGGAGGGGACTGAAGCTTTCTTT
TRBJ1-1	TRBD1	NA	TRBV18	CASSPGGVGGYIHVTEAFF	TGTGCCAGCTCACCCGGTGGAGTAGGGGGCTATATTCATGTAACTGAAGCTTTCTTT
TRBJ1-5	TRBD1	NA	TRBV18	CASSQGASNQPQHF	TGTGCCAGCTCACAGGGGGCTAGCAATCAGCCCCAGCATTTT
TRBJ2-5	NA	NA	TRBV9	CASSLGADQQETQYF	TGTGCCAGCAGTTTGGGGGCGGATCAGCAAGAGACCCAGTACTTC
TRBJ1-3	NA	NA	TRBV27	CASIRGGTGNTIYF	TGTGCCAGCATCCGGGGGGGGACTGGAAACACCATATATTTT
TRBJ2-3	TRBD2	NA	TRBV9	CASSVGASGDTDTQYF	TGTGCCAGCAGCGTAGGTGCTAGCGGGGACACAGATACGCAGTATTTT
TRBJ1-2	TRBD1	NA	TRBV7-2	CASSSGQGIGYTF	TGTGCCAGCAGCTCGGGACAGGGGATTGGCTACACCTTC
TRBJ2-3	NA	NA	TRBV6-6	CASSYSQQADTQYF	TGTGCCAGCAGTTACTCCCAGCAGGCGGATACGCAGTATTTT
TRBJ1-5	NA	NA	TRBV28	CASAGQGWDQPQHF	TGTGCCTCCGCTGGGCAGGGTTGGGATCAGCCCCAGCATTTT
TRBJ2-2	TRBD1	NA	TRBV5-1	CASSPQGANTGELFF	TGCGCCAGCAGCCCCCAGGGGGCGAACACCGGGGAGCTGTTTTTT
TRBJ2-7	TRBD1	NA	TRBV9	CASSPRTGSYEQYF	TGTGCCAGCAGCCCCCGGACAGGCTCCTACGAGCAGTACTTC
TRBJ1-5	TRBD1	few	TRBV14	CASSQGQGHNQPQHF	TGTGCCAGCAGCCAAGGACAGGGCCACAATCAGCCCCAGCATTTT